The 5 T cell receptor beta chains listed next were all sequenced from one sample in a study of control samples from healthy donors and cancer patients. The data were produced by immunoSEQ multiplex PCR, yet TCRdb's version contains in-frame clones alone and is incomplete. The repertoire holds around 100,000 clones, with about 89% as singletons. The source material was PBMCs. The receptors were sampled from a man aged 55 to 69 with lung cancer.

This rearrangement joins TRBV18 to TRBJ2-1; 10 bases fit TRBD1. The germline V gene has CDR1 KGHSH and CDR2 LQKENI. Trimming removed 5 bases from V and 8 bases from J; junction bases left unmatched: 15. This CDR3 comprises 17 residues. Here the CDR3 reads CASSAIAGTGEFDEQFF. The CDR3 nucleotides read TGTGCCAGCTCAGCAATCGCCGGGACAGGGGAATTTGATGAGCAGTTCTTC.

The chain links TRBV5-1 to TRBJ2-3, with 10 bases fitting TRBD1. Germline V gene sequence: CDR1 SGHRS, CDR2 YFSETQ. The CDR3 is 16 residues long. The trim removed 6 bases at V and 5 bases at J, leaving 12 bases unmatched. The CDR3: CASNSRGQGEGDTQYF. In DNA form, the CDR3 reads TGCGCCAGCAACTCAAGAGGACAGGGGGAGGGAGATACGCAGTATTTT.

The rearrangement joins TRBV6-1 to TRBJ1-2; 8 bases agree with TRBD1. Per the germline V gene, CDR1 is MNHNS and CDR2 is SASEGT. V shed 3 bases, J shed 7 bases, and the junction held 10 bases outside the gene matches. This CDR3 comprises 15 residues. This CDR3 reads CASSDGTGSPGGYTF. The CDR3 bases are TGTGCCAGCAGTGACGGGACAGGATCTCCGGGTGGCTACACCTTC.

This chain links TRBV5-6 with TRBJ2-7; 8 bases match TRBD1. The CDR3 has 14 residues. Germline values: CDR1 SGHDT, CDR2 YYEEEE. Trimming removed 5 bases from V and 3 bases from J; junction bases left unmatched: 7. The CDR3 DNA sequence: TGTGCCAGCAGGGGACAGGACGGCATCTACGAGCAGTACGTC. Amino acids: CASRGQDGIYEQYV.

The chain carries TRBV6-5 and TRBJ1-6, with no clear D. The CDR3 contains 12 residues. Germline loops: CDR1 MNHEY, CDR2 SVGAGI. Trimming cost V 6 bases and J 6 bases, with 6 bases left between them. The CDR3 DNA reads TGTGCCAGCAGAACGGGTAATTCACCCCTCCACTTT. It translates to CASRTGNSPLHF.